The rows below give T cell receptor beta chains drawn from one sample of a study of blood T cell repertoires in COVID-19. TCRdb keeps only in-frame clones here, not all; method: immunoSEQ multiplex PCR. The sample lists approximately 250,000 clones, around 82% seen once, with 7.5% to 9% in the top ten. Sequencing was carried out using peripheral blood. The source of these receptors is a human donor in a cohort sampled during active COVID-19. Both conserved end residues are part of each CDR3. The D gene is left open where the match is weak. Size values are once, few and many counts, or a class for expanded clones, and some rows have none.

- TRBJ2-2 TRBD1 TRBV13 TGTGCCAGCAGACGACAGGGGAACGGGGAGCTGTTTTTT CASRRQGNGELFF
- TRBJ2-1 TRBD2 TRBV29-1 TGCAGCGGCTGTGGTGGACTAGACAATGAGCAGTTCTTC CSGCGGLDNEQFF
- TRBJ1-6 - TRBV3-1/TRBV3-2 TGTGCCAGCAGCCCCGACAGCCCCTTCTCCTATAATTCACCCCTCCACTTT CASSPDSPFSYNSPLHF
- TRBJ2-1 TRBD1 TRBV3-1/TRBV3-2 TGTGCCAGCAGCCAAGTCGGACAGGGGACATACAATGAGCAGTTCTTC CASSQVGQGTYNEQFF
- TRBJ1-4 - TRBV27 TGTGCCAGCAGAAACTCTGGGGTGGGGGGTCCAAATGAAAAACTGTTTTTT CASRNSGVGGPNEKLFF
- TRBJ2-5 TRBD1 TRBV25-1 TGTGCCAGCAGTGGACAGGGTCTTGGAGGCGAGACCCAGTACTTC CASSGQGLGGETQYF
- TRBJ2-7 TRBD2 TRBV6-4 TGTGCCAGCAGGGGACTAGCGGGAGTCGAGTACGAGCAGTACTTC CASRGLAGVEYEQYF
- TRBJ2-7 - TRBV6-2/TRBV6-3 TGTGCCAGCAGTTACTCCTCTTACGAGCAGTACTTC CASSYSSYEQYF
- TRBJ2-7 TRBD1 TRBV5-5 TGTGCCAGCAGCGTATGGACAGGGGGCTCCTACGAGCAGTACTTC CASSVWTGGSYEQYF
once TRBJ1-1 TRBD1 TRBV5-5 TGTGCCAGCAGCCCTACAGGGGGCGGTTTCGTTAGCACTGAAGCTTTCTTT CASSPTGGGFVSTEAFF
- TRBJ1-5 - TRBV21-1 TGTGCCAGCATGATCTGCTCGCGATTCTGGGGCAAGAGGAATCAGCCCCAGCATTTT CASMICSRFWGKRNQPQHF
few TRBJ2-1 TRBD2 TRBV28 TGTGCCAGCAGTTCAACGGGACTAGCGATTACAAGCTCCTACAATGAGCAGTTCTTC CASSSTGLAITSSYNEQFF
- TRBJ1-2 TRBD1 TRBV6-5 TGTGCCAGTAGTTACTGGGGCCCACAGGGGGCTTTCGGCTACACCTTC CASSYWGPQGAFGYTF
- TRBJ1-5 - TRBV7-2 TGTGCCAGCAGCTTAGCAGGGCTACAGGGATCGGGTCAGCCCCAGCATTTT CASSLAGLQGSGQPQHF
- TRBJ1-6 TRBD1 TRBV19 TGTGCCAGTAGCCTTACTCGGGACAGGGGTTCACCCCTCCACTTT CASSLTRDRGSPLHF
- TRBJ1-1 TRBD1 TRBV28 TGTGCCAGCAGTGGACAGGGTTTCCCAGCTTTCTTT CASSGQGFPAFF
- TRBJ2-7 - TRBV5-8 TGTGCCAGCAGCTTGGACAGGGTTTCCCTCGAGCAGTACTTC CASSLDRVSLEQYF
- TRBJ2-5 - TRBV21-1 TGTGCCAGCGGGACAGGGGACCACCAAGAGACCCAGTACTTC CASGTGDHQETQYF
- TRBJ1-3 - TRBV7-6 TGTGCCAGCACCAAACAGCCCTCTGGAAACACCATATATTTT CASTKQPSGNTIYF
- TRBJ2-3 TRBD2 TRBV5-1 TGCGCCAGCAGCTCGACTAGCGGGAGGACCGCAGATACGCAGTATTTT CASSSTSGRTADTQYF
once TRBJ1-3 TRBD1 TRBV19 TGTGCCAGTAGTATTGGCCGGGACAGGGGAGACACCATATATTTT CASSIGRDRGDTIYF
once TRBJ1-1 TRBD1 TRBV27 TGTGCCAGCCAAAAGAGCGGGACAGGGGTCCAAACTCCCAGGGCTTTCTTT CASQKSGTGVQTPRAFF
- TRBJ2-7 - TRBV15 TGTGCCACCAGCAGAGATACATTTCACGAGCAGTACTTC CATSRDTFHEQYF
once TRBJ2-5 - TRBV4-2 TGTGCCAGCAGCCAAGAACGGTCACAAGAGACCCAGTACTTC CASSQERSQETQYF
- TRBJ2-3 - TRBV9 TGTGCCAGCAGCCCATGGACTCTTAGCACAGATACGCAGTATTTT CASSPWTLSTDTQYF
- TRBJ2-2 - TRBV4-2 TGTGCCAGCAGCCCGAGGGACATCCATAACACCGGGGAGCTGTTTTTT CASSPRDIHNTGELFF
few TRBJ1-1 TRBD1 TRBV11-3 TGTGCCAGCAGCCCCGGACAGGGACAGTCATATGGTGAAGCTTTCTTT CASSPGQGQSYGEAFF
once TRBJ2-1 TRBD1 TRBV9 TGTGCCAGCAGCTCACGGGGACAGGGGGCCAATGAGCAGTTCTTC CASSSRGQGANEQFF
- TRBJ2-7 - TRBV29-1 TGCAGCGTTTGCACAGGGACGGCCTACGAGCAGTACTTC CSVCTGTAYEQYF
- TRBJ1-1 - TRBV18 TGTGCCAGCTCAGGTGGCACTCCGGAGATGAACACTGAAGCTTTCTTT CASSGGTPEMNTEAFF
- TRBJ2-7 - TRBV4-2 TGTGCCAGCAGCCAAAACCTAGCACACTACGAGCAGTACTTC CASSQNLAHYEQYF
- TRBJ2-1 - TRBV18 TGTGCCAGCTCACCAATAGCGGTTACCAATGAGCAGTTCTTC CASSPIAVTNEQFF
- TRBJ2-1 - TRBV3-1/TRBV3-2 TGTGCCAGCAGCCAAGAGGCTAGGACCTACAATGAGCAGTTCTTC CASSQEARTYNEQFF